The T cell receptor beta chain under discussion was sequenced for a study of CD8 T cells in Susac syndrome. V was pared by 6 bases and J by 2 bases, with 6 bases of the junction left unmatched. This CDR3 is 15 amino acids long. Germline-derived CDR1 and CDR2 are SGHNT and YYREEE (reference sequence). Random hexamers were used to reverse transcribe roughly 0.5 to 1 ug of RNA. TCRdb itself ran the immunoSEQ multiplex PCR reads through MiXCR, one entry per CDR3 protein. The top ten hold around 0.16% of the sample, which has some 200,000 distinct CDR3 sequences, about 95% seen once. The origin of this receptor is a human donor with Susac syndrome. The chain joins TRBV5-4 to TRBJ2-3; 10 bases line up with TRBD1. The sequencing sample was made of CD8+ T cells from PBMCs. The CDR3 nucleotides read TGTGCCAGCAACCGGGACAGGGGTAACACAGATACGCAGTATTTT. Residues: CASNRDRGNTDTQYF.